The TCR beta chain described here comes from a study of blood T cell repertoires in COVID-19. On the study more broadly: Specimens from acute and convalescent COVID-19 originated in the United States, Italy and Spain.

The CDR3 is 15 amino acids. In germline, CDR1 is SGHRS, CDR2 YFSETQ. V was shortened by 4 bases and J by 4 bases, with 14 bases between the two germline ends. Original data processing: Amplification of reference gene primers was used by the study to estimate nucleated cell counts. The method was immunoSEQ multiplex PCR; TCRdb's version includes in-frame clones alone and lacks a portion of them. V, J and clone size were drawn from that table, and D and trimming were deduced from the DNA. The sample has 300,000 to 450,000 clones; around 87% are singletons. This chain links TRBV5-1 with TRBJ1-4, with D maybe TRBD1 (5 bases). The TCR was taken from a woman aged 25 to 39 with COVID-19, enrolled during active disease. Sequenced material: peripheral blood. In DNA, the CDR3 is TGCGCCAGCAGCCCCGGGACTGGCGTTAATGAAAAACTGTTTTTT. This encodes CASSPGTGVNEKLFF.